Below are 10 T cell receptor beta chains sequenced from a single sample in a study of PD-L1 blockade in urothelial cancer (dated by TCRdb to the late 2010s). The method was the immunoSEQ multiplex PCR assay. TCRdb obtained this table from immuneACCESS and retained in-frame rearrangements with V and J assigned. These tables miss some clones; where compared with another copy, unresolved V genes account for less than half of the shortfall, and the remainder is unexplained. Across this sample there are about 81,000 clones, with around 92% seen only once. About 1% of the sample rests with the top ten. What this sample's time point label stands for: pretreatment peripheral blood. The sample consisted of PBMCs, taken around atezolizumab (anti-PD-L1) treatment. The receptors stem from a woman of 80 years or more with urothelial cancer.

The rearrangement links TRBV5-1 to TRBJ2-7, with D perhaps matching TRBD1 (6 bases). The CDR3 is made up of 14 amino acids. Between the trimmed V and J ends, which lost 3 bases and 3 bases, there was a span of 13 bases. The germline CDR1 and CDR2 sequences are SGHRS and YFSETQ. The CDR3 is CASSSGQSFYEQYF. The CDR3 nucleotides are TGCGCCAGCAGCTCCGGACAGTCTTTCTACGAGCAGTACTTC.

The rearrangement uses TRBV7-2 and TRBJ2-2, with D possibly matching TRBD1 (5 bases). CDR3 length: 16 residues. Trimming removed 7 bases at V and 4 bases at J, with 19 bases between. Germline-derived CDR1 and CDR2 are SGHTA and FQGNSA. The CDR3 sequence: CASTTKGQGATGELFF. In DNA form, the CDR3 reads TGTGCCAGCACCACTAAGGGGCAGGGCGCCACCGGGGAGCTGTTTTTT.

This rearrangement joins TRBV27 to TRBJ1-5; 9 bases are a match to TRBD1. In germline, CDR1 is MNHEY, CDR2 SMNVEV (reference sequence). The CDR3 is made up of 17 amino acids. Trimming at V came to 5 bases and at J to 0 bases, leaving 8 bases not matched to a gene. This CDR3 is CASSPRGQGPSNQPQHF. The CDR3 coding sequence is TGTGCCAGCAGTCCTCGTGGACAGGGGCCTAGCAATCAGCCCCAGCATTTT.

The chain carries TRBV19 and TRBJ2-5; 12 bases are shared with TRBD1. Trimming took 5 bases from V and 2 from J; bases not matched to a gene: 6. The CDR3 extends over 16 amino acids. Per the germline V gene, CDR1 is LNHDA and CDR2 is SQIVND (reference sequence). CDR3 residues: CASSLRDRGLQETQYF. The CDR3 bases are TGTGCCAGTAGTCTCCGGGACAGGGGGCTTCAAGAGACCCAGTACTTC.

This chain connects TRBV27 to TRBJ2-5, with D unresolved. Trimming took 7 bases from V and 7 from J, leaving 19 bases between them. CDR1 and CDR2 from the germline V gene are MNHEY and SMNVEV (reference sequence). The CDR3 contains 14 residues. DNA of the CDR3: TGTGCCAGCACTACCACAGCTCAAGGCAGGACCCAGTACTTC. Translated, it gives CASTTTAQGRTQYF.

The chain joins TRBV9 to TRBJ1-2, with TRBD1 as a possible D gene (5 bases). Trimming stripped 3 bases from V and 4 bases from J, with 13 bases between. The CDR3 runs to 14 residues. Germline values: CDR1 SGDLS, CDR2 YYNGEE. The CDR3 DNA reads TGTGCCAGCAGCGCCCCAGGGCCGCCCTATGGCTACACCTTC. Translating gives CASSAPGPPYGYTF.

This chain links TRBV10-3 with TRBJ2-2; D gene uncertain. V was pared by 10 bases and J by 0 bases, with 9 bases between. The length of the CDR3 is 13 residues. Germline values: CDR1 ENHRY, CDR2 SYGVKD. In DNA, the CDR3 is TGTGCCACCTTAGAGTCGAACACCGGGGAGCTGTTTTTT. As protein: CATLESNTGELFF.

This clone has only a few counts. J is TRBJ2-1 and V is TRBV19; 10 bases fit TRBD1. V dropped 6 bases and J dropped 8; count of bases not matched to a gene: 4. The CDR3 runs 13 residues. CDR1 and CDR2 from the germline V gene are LNHDA and SQIVND (reference sequence). Written as DNA, the CDR3 is TGTGCCAGTAGGCAGACAGGGGGCGATGAGCAGTTCTTC. The encoded protein is CASRQTGGDEQFF.

This chain joins TRBV9 and TRBJ2-2; TRBD2 might be the D (5 bases). Germline V gene lookup returns CDR1 SGDLS and CDR2 YYNGEE. CDR3 length equals 14 residues. Trimming pared 5 bases from V and 1 base from J, leaving 9 bases between. CDR3 amino acids: CASRAGLNTGELFF. CDR3 in DNA: TGTGCCAGCAGAGCTGGACTGAACACCGGGGAGCTGTTTTTT.

The rearrangement joins TRBV11-3 to TRBJ1-2, with 9 bases fitting TRBD1. This CDR3 region has 16 residues. CDR1 is SGHNT, CDR2 YENEEA, per germline. The V segment lost 0 bases and the J segment 8 bases; nucleotides outside the gene matches: 10. CDR3 bases: TGTGCCAGCAGCTTAGACCCCACCTGGACAGGGGACGGCTACACCTTC. Protein: CASSLDPTWTGDGYTF.